Shown below are 18 T cell receptor beta chains from a single sample sequenced in a study of graft-versus-host responses after intestinal transplantation. Repertoires were generated with immunoSEQ multiplex PCR, while TCRdb's copy carries only in-frame clones and drops some. The sample lists around 17,000 clones, 80% to 90% occurring once. This material consisted of PBMCs, taken roughly 15 weeks after intestinal transplant. The origin of the receptors is a human patient who received an intestinal transplant, so some T cells may come from the graft donor.

This chain connects TRBV5-1 to TRBJ2-3, with 7 bases fitting TRBD1. The CDR3 extends over 13 amino acids. Unmatched junction bases numbered 4, after V lost 4 bases and J lost 5 bases. CDR1 is SGHRS and CDR2 is YFSETQ in the germline V gene. CDR3 DNA: TGCGCCAGCAGCACAGGGGACGGAGATACGCAGTATTTT. This encodes CASSTGDGDTQYF.

This clone was recorded only once. V is TRBV30 and J is TRBJ1-1; the D gene is possibly TRBD1 (5 bases). V gave up 4 bases and J gave up 0 bases, with 12 bases separating them. Germline CDR1 GTSNPN, CDR2 SVGIG (reference sequence). The CDR3 is 14 amino acids. In nucleotides, the CDR3 is TGTGCCTGGAAGAGGGGCTCCCTGAACACTGAAGCTTTCTTT. It translates to CAWKRGSLNTEAFF.

The gene calls are TRBV28 and TRBJ1-5; D is unclear. Trimming shortened V by 5 bases and J by 0 bases, and 5 bases separated the two germline ends. Germline V gene lookup returns CDR1 MDHEN and CDR2 SYDVKM. This CDR3 is 13 amino acids long. Here the CDR3 reads CASSEFSNQPQHF. CDR3 in DNA: TGTGCCAGCAGTGAGTTTAGCAATCAGCCCCAGCATTTT. The variable domain in full, with the rest retrieved from reference TRBV28 and TRBJ1-5, is DVKVTQSSRYLVKRTGEKVFLECVQDMDHENMFWYRQDPGLGLRLIYFSYDVKMKEKGDIPEGYSVSREKKERFSLILESASTNQTSMYLCASSEFSNQPQHFGDGTRLSIL.

V is TRBV5-4 and J is TRBJ2-2; a possible D gene is TRBD2 (5 bases). Trimming stripped 4 bases from V and 1 base from J, with 11 bases between. Germline V gene lookup returns CDR1 SGHNT and CDR2 YYREEE (reference sequence). The CDR3 sequence is 15 residues long. CDR3 DNA: TGTGCCAGCAGCCCCTTGAGCGGGAACACCGGGGAGCTGTTTTTT. This codes for CASSPLSGNTGELFF.

This sequence joins TRBV27 and TRBJ2-2, with 9 positions matching TRBD1. Trimming took 10 bases from V and 6 from J; bases not matched to a gene: 9. This CDR3 is built from 14 residues. CDR1 and CDR2 from the germline V gene are MNHEY and SMNVEV (reference sequence). The CDR3 loop is CATSGQGIPGELFF. The CDR3 DNA follows: TGTGCCACTTCGGGACAGGGAATCCCCGGGGAGCTGTTTTTT.

This clone was found a few times. J is TRBJ2-5 and V is TRBV9, with TRBD1 identical over 7 bases. CDR3 length: 12 residues. V was clipped by 3 bases and J by 5 bases; unmatched bases: 1. The germline V gene encodes CDR1 SGDLS and CDR2 YYNGEE. CDR3 region: CASSATGETQYF. The CDR3, as DNA: TGTGCCAGCAGCGCGACAGGGGAGACCCAGTACTTC.

Only one count was recorded for this clone. The rearrangement links TRBV4-1 to TRBJ2-7, with D unresolved. This CDR3 has 12 residues. The V gene lost 2 bases and the J gene lost 4 bases, with 6 bases spanning the gap. Germline V CDR1 and CDR2: MGHRA, YSYEKL. The CDR3 sequence is CASSQKAYEQYF. DNA of the CDR3: TGCGCCAGCAGCCAAAAGGCTTACGAGCAGTACTTC.

The chain combines TRBV6-1 with TRBJ2-7; 7 nucleotides align to TRBD1. The CDR3 consists of 13 residues. Trimming cost V 10 bases and J 0 bases; bases outside gene matches: 6. Germline lookup yields CDR1 MNHNS and CDR2 SASEGT. The CDR3 nucleotides are TGTGCCACCTCGGACAGGTACTCCTACGAGCAGTACTTC. This encodes CATSDRYSYEQYF.

This rearrangement joins TRBV11-3 to TRBJ1-1, with 8 bases identical to TRBD1. The CDR3 length is 15 residues. Germline V gene sequence: CDR1 SGHNT, CDR2 YENEEA. The trim removed 0 bases at V and 5 bases at J, leaving 5 bases unmatched. As DNA, the CDR3 is TGTGCCAGCAGCTTAGATTCTCAGGGGGCAACTGAAGCTTTCTTT. This codes for CASSLDSQGATEAFF. Supplemented by reference TRBV11-3 and TRBJ1-1, the full variable domain reads EAGVVQSPRYKIIEKKQPVAFWCNPISGHNTLYWYLQNLGQGPELLIRYENEEAVDDSQLPKDRFSAERLKGVDSTLKIQPAELGDSAVYLCASSLDSQGATEAFFGQGTRLTVV.

Notes on this clone: One junction end disagrees with the germline gene, perhaps due to a read error. This chain joins TRBV15 and TRBJ2-3; perhaps TRBD2 as D (6 bases). CDR1 is LNHNV, CDR2 YYDKDF, per germline (reference sequence). The CDR3 spans 15 residues. The CDR3 loop reads CATSRDRGGTNTQYF. As DNA, the CDR3 is TGTGCCACCAGCAGAGATAGGGGAGGCACAAATACGCAGTATTTT.

The rearrangement joins TRBV28 to TRBJ1-6, with D hard to call. Germline assignment: CDR1 MDHEN and CDR2 SYDVKM. Trimming removed 0 bases at V and 0 bases at J, with 12 bases between. The CDR3 runs to 18 residues. CDR3 in amino acids: CASSLWGRRSSYNSPLHF. DNA for the CDR3: TGTGCCAGCAGTTTATGGGGCAGAAGGAGCTCCTATAATTCACCCCTCCACTTT.

For this clone: The CDR3 end shows no conserved phenylalanine or tryptophan, and so a read error is likely. The V and J genes are TRBV15 and TRBJ1-5; no reliable D call. Trimming shortened V by 0 bases and J by 0 bases, and 9 bases separated the two germline ends. The CDR3 sequence is 16 residues long. Germline V gene data show CDR1 as LNHNV and CDR2 as YYDKDF (reference sequence). In DNA form, the CDR3 reads TGTGCCACCAGCAGAGATAGAGGATATAGCAATCAGCCCCAGCATTCT. Translating it yields CATSRDRGYSNQPQHS.

CDR3 in amino acids: CAISAGPGGAYEQYF. Written as DNA, the CDR3 is TGTGCCATCAGTGCCGGCCCTGGGGGAGCTTACGAGCAGTACTTC. The chain couples TRBV10-3 to TRBJ2-7; D could derive from TRBD1 or TRBD2 (5 bases each). Trimming shortened V by 4 bases and J by 4 bases, and 17 bases separated the two germline ends. From germline, CDR1 is ENHRY and CDR2 SYGVKD. The CDR3 is 15 amino acids.

The rearrangement uses TRBV19 and TRBJ1-6; 7 bases fit TRBD1. Germline V lookup: CDR1 LNHDA, CDR2 SQIVND (reference sequence). V lost 3 bases, J lost 10 bases, and 6 bases stayed unmatched. The CDR3 runs to 14 residues. This CDR3 is CASSIRDRGSPLHF. CDR3 bases: TGTGCCAGTAGTATCCGGGACAGAGGCTCACCCCTCCACTTT.

The chain links TRBV25-1 to TRBJ2-5; D is uncertain. Trimming stripped 4 bases from V and 2 bases from J, with 11 bases between. This CDR3 spans 14 amino acids. Germline values: CDR1 MGHDK, CDR2 SYGVNS. The CDR3 DNA reads as TGTGCCAGCAGTGCCCCTGGTGGACAAGAGACCCAGTACTTC. Protein: CASSAPGGQETQYF. The entire variable domain, with the rest obtained from reference TRBV25-1 and TRBJ2-5, is as follows: EADIYQTPRYLVIGTGKKITLECSQTMGHDKMYWYQQDPGMELHLIHYSYGVNSTEKGDLSSESTVSRIRTEHFPLTLESARPSHTSQYLCASSAPGGQETQYFGPGTRLLVL.

This clone was found once. The genes are TRBV4-3 and TRBJ2-7; D may be TRBD2 (5 bases). The V end was cut by 2 bases, the J end by 0 bases, with 11 bases between. This CDR3 is 15 amino acids long. Per germline, CDR1 LGHNA and CDR2 YSLEER. The CDR3 DNA reads TGCGCCAGCAGCCAAAAGACGGGGAGCTCCTACGAGCAGTACTTC. This translates into CASSQKTGSSYEQYF.

This clone has only a few counts. The chain couples TRBV4-1 to TRBJ1-3, with no clear D. There are 14 residues in the CDR3. The V and J ends lost 4 bases and 0 bases respectively, with 7 bases between them. CDR1 is MGHRA and CDR2 is YSYEKL in the germline V gene. CDR3 bases: TGCGCCAGCAGCCGGCAGTCCTCTGGAAACACCATATATTTT. It yields the protein CASSRQSSGNTIYF.

V gene TRBV6-6 combines with J gene TRBJ2-1; TRBD1 aligns across 8 bases. The V gene's germline CDR1 is MNHNY and CDR2 SVGAGI (reference sequence). V shed 7 bases, J shed 5 bases, and the junction held 4 bases outside the gene matches. This CDR3 spans 13 amino acids. The CDR3 nucleotides are TGTGCCAGCACCCAGACAGGGGACAATGAGCAGTTCTTC. This gives the protein CASTQTGDNEQFF.